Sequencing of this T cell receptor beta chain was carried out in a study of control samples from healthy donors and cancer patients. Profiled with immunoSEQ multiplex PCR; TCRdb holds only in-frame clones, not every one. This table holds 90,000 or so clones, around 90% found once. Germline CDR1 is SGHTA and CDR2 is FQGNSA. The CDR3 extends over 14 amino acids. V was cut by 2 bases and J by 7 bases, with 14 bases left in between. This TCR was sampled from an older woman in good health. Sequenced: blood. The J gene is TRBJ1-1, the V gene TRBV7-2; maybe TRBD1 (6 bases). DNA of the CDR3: TGTGCCAGCAGCTTATTATACAGGGCTCTTGAAGCTTTCTTT. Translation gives CASSLLYRALEAFF.